The present T cell receptor beta chain was sequenced within a study of cytomegalovirus exposure and HLA in healthy donors. Study details: Assignment to the Caucasian-associated ancestry cluster applied to around 80% of the roughly 410 genotyped donors.

Overall study results and limits: Roughly uniform depth of sequencing across donors was assumed in presence/absence analyses. A highly shared variant cluster was judged a likely technical artifact.

The germline V gene has CDR1 LNHDA and CDR2 SQIVND (reference sequence). The CDR3 contains 13 residues. The V segment lost 6 bases and the J segment 6 bases; nucleotides outside the gene matches: 7. The table lists this clone with a few counts. Its antigen is unknown. With 60 Vbeta and 13 Jbeta primers, the PCR was carried out. Generated by immunoSEQ multiplex PCR, the TCRdb table keeps only in-frame clones and is missing some. The table has about 180,000 clones, about 80% seen once. The sequence was collected from a woman aged 55-70 years in good health and CMV-seropositive. J is TRBJ1-2 and V is TRBV19; 7 nucleotides line up with TRBD1. The sequenced sample consisted of PBMCs. The CDR3 DNA sequence: TGTGCCAGTAGGTACGGGACAGCGGATGGCTACACCTTC. It encodes CASRYGTADGYTF.